Presented here are 7 T cell receptor beta chains from one specimen sequenced in a study of shared clonotypes between healthy human individuals. Clones were read by immunoSEQ multiplex PCR, and TCRdb kept only the in-frame ones, dropping some. The repertoire holds around 940,000 clones, with around three quarters as singletons. The sample taken for sequencing was memory CD4+ T cells sorted from blood. The subset was: CD45RA-negative fraction. These receptors were taken from a young man in good health.

The V call is TRBV30, the J call TRBJ2-3, with D possibly TRBD2 on 5 matching bases. This CDR3 spans 14 amino acids. V was trimmed by 3 bases and J by 0 bases, leaving 10 bases between them. Germline CDR1 reads GTSNPN; CDR2 reads SVGIG (reference sequence). CDR3 amino acids: CAWRGDSSTDTQYF. CDR3 DNA: TGTGCCTGGAGGGGAGACTCTAGCACAGATACGCAGTATTTT.

This chain connects TRBV4-1 to TRBJ1-3; the D gene is possibly TRBD1 (6 bases). V gave up 0 bases and J gave up 0 bases, with 15 bases separating them. The CDR3 is made up of 18 amino acids. Germline V gene lookup returns CDR1 MGHRA and CDR2 YSYEKL. The CDR3 reads CASSQDLSGGASGNTIYF. The CDR3 DNA sequence: TGCGCCAGCAGCCAAGATCTCTCGGGGGGGGCCTCTGGAAACACCATATATTTT.

The chain recombines TRBV7-9 with TRBJ2-5; the D is unclear. Germline V CDR1 and CDR2: SEHNR, FQNEAQ (reference sequence). Trimming removed 0 bases at V and 1 base at J, with 9 bases between. The CDR3 runs to 15 residues. The CDR3 here is CASSLAPTPQETQYF. CDR3 nucleotide sequence: TGTGCCAGCAGCTTAGCACCGACCCCCCAAGAGACCCAGTACTTC.

Concerning this clone: Other nucleotide sequences in the sample specify the same CDR3. The chain employs TRBV28 and TRBJ1-5; no clear D gene. The CDR3 is 11 residues long. V was pared by 6 bases and J by 4 bases, with 4 bases between. Germline V CDR1 and CDR2: MDHEN, SYDVKM. The CDR3 is CASSLNQPQHF. In nucleotides, the CDR3 is TGTGCCAGCAGCCTGAATCAGCCCCAGCATTTT.

J is TRBJ2-1 and V is TRBV9; 8 bases agree with TRBD2. Germline V gene data show CDR1 as SGDLS and CDR2 as YYNGEE. This CDR3 spans 18 amino acids. The V and J ends lost 0 bases and 4 bases, in that order; junction bases with no gene match: 12. For the CDR3, the DNA is TGTGCCAGCAGCGTAGCCTGGTCGAGCGGGGGACCTTACAATGAGCAGTTCTTC. Its protein product is CASSVAWSSGGPYNEQFF.

This clone has at least ten counts. Other DNA sequences in the sample encode the same CDR3. This chain uses TRBV6-5 with TRBJ1-1, with D possibly matching TRBD1 (5 bases). The V and J ends lost 8 bases and 5 bases respectively, with 12 bases between them. The CDR3 consists of 12 residues. Germline assignment: CDR1 MNHEY and CDR2 SVGAGI. CDR3 sequence (DNA): TGTGCCAGCGGCGGGGGATCGACTGAAGCTTTCTTT. It specifies CASGGGSTEAFF.

The chain joins TRBV21-1 to TRBJ2-3; TRBD2, as called in the table, went unchecked against the DNA. TRBV21-1 is listed as a pseudogene. This CDR3 spans 22 amino acids. The CDR3 loop reads CASSKAPPTAASAGGRTDTQYF. As DNA, the CDR3 is TGTGCCAGCAGCAAAGCCCCGCCGACTGCCGCTTCGGCGGGGGGGCGAACAGATACGCAGTATTTT.